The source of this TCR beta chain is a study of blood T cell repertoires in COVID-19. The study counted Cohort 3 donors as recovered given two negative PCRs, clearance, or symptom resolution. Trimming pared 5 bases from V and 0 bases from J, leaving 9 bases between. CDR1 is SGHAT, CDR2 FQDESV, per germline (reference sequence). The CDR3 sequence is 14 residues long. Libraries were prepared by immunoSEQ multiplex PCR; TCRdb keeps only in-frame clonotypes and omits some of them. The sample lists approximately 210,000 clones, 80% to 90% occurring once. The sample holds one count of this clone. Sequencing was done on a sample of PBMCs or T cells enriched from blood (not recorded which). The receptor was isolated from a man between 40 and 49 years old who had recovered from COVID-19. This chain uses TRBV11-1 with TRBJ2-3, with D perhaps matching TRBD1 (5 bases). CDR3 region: CASSQQVSTDTQYF. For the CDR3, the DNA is TGTGCCAGCAGCCAACAGGTTAGCACAGATACGCAGTATTTT.